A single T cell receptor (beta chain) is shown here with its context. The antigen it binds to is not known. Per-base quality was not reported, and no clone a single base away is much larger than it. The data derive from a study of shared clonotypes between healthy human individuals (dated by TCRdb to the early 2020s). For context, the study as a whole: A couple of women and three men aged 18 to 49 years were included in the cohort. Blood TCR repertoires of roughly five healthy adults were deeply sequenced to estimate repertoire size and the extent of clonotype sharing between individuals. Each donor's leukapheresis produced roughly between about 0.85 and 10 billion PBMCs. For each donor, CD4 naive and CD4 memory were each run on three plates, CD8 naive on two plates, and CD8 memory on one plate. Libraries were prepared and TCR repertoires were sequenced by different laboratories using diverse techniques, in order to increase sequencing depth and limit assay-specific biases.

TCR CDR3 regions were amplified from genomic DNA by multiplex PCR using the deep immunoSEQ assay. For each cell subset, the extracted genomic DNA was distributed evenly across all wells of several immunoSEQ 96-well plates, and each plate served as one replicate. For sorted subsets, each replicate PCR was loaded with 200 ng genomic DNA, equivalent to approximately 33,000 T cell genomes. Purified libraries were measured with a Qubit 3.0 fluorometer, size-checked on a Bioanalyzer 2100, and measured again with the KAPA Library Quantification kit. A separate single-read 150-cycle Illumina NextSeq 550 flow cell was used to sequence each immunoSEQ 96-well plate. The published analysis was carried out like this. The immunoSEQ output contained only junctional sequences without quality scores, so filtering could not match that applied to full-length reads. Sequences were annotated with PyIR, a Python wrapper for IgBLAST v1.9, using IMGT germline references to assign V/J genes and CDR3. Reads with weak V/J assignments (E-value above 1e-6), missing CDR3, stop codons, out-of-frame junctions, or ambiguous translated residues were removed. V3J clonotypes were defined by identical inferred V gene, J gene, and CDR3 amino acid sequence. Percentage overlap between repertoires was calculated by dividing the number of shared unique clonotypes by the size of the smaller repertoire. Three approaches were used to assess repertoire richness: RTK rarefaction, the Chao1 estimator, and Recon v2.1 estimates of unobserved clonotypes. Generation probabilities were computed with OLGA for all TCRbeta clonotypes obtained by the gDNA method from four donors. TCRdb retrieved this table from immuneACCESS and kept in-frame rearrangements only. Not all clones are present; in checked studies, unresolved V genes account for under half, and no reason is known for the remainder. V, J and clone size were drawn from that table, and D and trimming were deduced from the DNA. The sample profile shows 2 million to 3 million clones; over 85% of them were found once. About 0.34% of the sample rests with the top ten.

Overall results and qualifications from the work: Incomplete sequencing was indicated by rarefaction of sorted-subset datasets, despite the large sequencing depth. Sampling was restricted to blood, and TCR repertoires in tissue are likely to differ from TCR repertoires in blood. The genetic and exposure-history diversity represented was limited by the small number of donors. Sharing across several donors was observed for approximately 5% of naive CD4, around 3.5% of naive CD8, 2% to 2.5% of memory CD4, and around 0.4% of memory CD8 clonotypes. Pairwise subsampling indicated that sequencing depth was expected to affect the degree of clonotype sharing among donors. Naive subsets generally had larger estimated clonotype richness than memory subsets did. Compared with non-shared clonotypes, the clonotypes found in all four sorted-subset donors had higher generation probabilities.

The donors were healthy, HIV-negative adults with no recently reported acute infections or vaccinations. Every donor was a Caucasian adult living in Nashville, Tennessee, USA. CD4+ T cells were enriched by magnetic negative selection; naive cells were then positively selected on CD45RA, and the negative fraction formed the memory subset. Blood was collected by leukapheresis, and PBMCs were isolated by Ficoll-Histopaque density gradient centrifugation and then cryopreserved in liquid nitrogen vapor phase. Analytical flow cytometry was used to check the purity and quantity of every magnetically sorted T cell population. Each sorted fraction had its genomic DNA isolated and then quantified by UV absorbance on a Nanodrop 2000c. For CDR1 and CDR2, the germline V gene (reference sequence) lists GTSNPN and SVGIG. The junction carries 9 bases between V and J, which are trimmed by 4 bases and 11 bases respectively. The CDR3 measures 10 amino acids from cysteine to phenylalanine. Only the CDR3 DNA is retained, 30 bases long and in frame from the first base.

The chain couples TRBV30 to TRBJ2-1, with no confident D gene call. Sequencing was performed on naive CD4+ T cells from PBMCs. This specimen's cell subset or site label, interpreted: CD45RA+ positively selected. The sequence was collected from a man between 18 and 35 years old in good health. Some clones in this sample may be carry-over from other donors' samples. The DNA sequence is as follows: TGTGCCTGGATGGCTTATAAGCAGTTCTTC. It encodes CAWMAYKQFF.